This T cell receptor (beta chain) derives from a study of blood T cell repertoires in COVID-19. Background on the study: From T cells, B-cell-depleted T cells, or PBMCs came the material, which was cDNA or gDNA.

TCRdb's copy holds only in-frame clones and misses some; the assay was immunoSEQ multiplex PCR. The sample comprises hundreds of thousands of clones, roughly nine tenths of which are singletons, and roughly 3% rests with the top ten. The trim removed 0 bases at V and 8 bases at J, leaving 5 bases unmatched. From germline, CDR1 is SGHDT and CDR2 YYEEEE. The CDR3 has 16 amino acids. Sequenced: peripheral blood. The TCR originated in a young man with active or convalescent COVID-19. The rearrangement links TRBV5-6 to TRBJ2-1; the match to TRBD2 covers 13 bases. The DNA of the CDR3 is TGTGCCAGCAGCTTGGGTGGGGGACTAGCGGGACATGAGCAGTTCTTC. It specifies CASSLGGGLAGHEQFF.